These 26 T cell receptor beta chains were sequenced from one sample in a study of T cell repertoires in aging, cancer and after chemotherapy. Multiplex touch-down PCR with TRB-A/B primers amplified rearranged V-D-J TRB sequences. In TCRdb, the multiplex PCR reads were re-called with MiXCR into one record per CDR3 protein. The data show fewer than 15,000 distinct CDR3 sequences, roughly a quarter seen once. The template was genomic DNA from peripheral blood, not RNA. Sequenced sample: blood. These receptors all come from a human donor with a blood cancer.

The V call is TRBV7-9, the J call TRBJ2-3; D perhaps matches TRBD2 (5 bases). The CDR3 runs 13 residues. The V end was cut by 5 bases, the J end by 4 bases, with 10 bases between. CDR1 is SEHNR, CDR2 FQNEAQ, per germline (reference sequence). This chain's CDR3 is CASSTRRSDTQYF. The CDR3 DNA reads TGTGCCAGCAGCACTAGGCGTTCAGATACGCAGTATTTT.

As to this clonotype: This may be a read error: a much more frequent sequence differs by one nucleotide. The CDR3 spells CSAASTGGGNRPQHF. The DNA for the CDR3 is TGCAGCGCAGCATCGACAGGGGGAGGGAATCGGCCCCAGCATTTT. The chain employs TRBV29-1 and TRBJ1-5, with 9 bases identical to TRBD1. Germline values: CDR1 SQVTM, CDR2 ANQGSEA. The CDR3 totals 15 residues.

This clonotype occurred a few times. The chain combines TRBV5-1 with TRBJ2-2; TRBD1 might be the D (7 bases). The V gene's germline CDR1 is SGHRS and CDR2 YFSETQ. V was shortened by 4 bases and J by 4 bases, with 14 bases between the two germline ends. CDR3 length: 15 amino acids. CDR3 in amino acids: CASSQTQGGTGELFF. CDR3 in DNA: TGCGCCAGCAGCCAGACGCAGGGGGGCACCGGGGAGCTGTTTTTT.

V and J are TRBV7-2 and TRBJ2-3; no clear D. The germline V gene encodes CDR1 SGHTA and CDR2 FQGNSA. The length of the CDR3 is 15 residues. The V end lost 7 bases, the J end lost 4 bases, and 18 bases lay between the germline ends. The DNA of the CDR3 is TGTGCCAGCAACAGCTTAGTCAGTGGGGCAGATACGCAGTATTTT. Translated: CASNSLVSGADTQYF.

The chain recombines TRBV4-3 with TRBJ2-2; 12 bases match TRBD1. The CDR3 covers 18 residues. Germline values: CDR1 LGHNA, CDR2 YSLEER. V lost 1 base to trimming and J lost 6 bases; unmatched junction nucleotides: 9. The CDR3 DNA sequence: TGCGCCAGCAGCCAAGGGGTGGGGACAGGGGGCGCGGCCGGGGAGCTGTTTTTT. Translation: CASSQGVGTGGAAGELFF.

This chain uses TRBV6-2 or TRBV6-3 with TRBJ2-1; 7 bases are shared with TRBD1. Trimming at V came to 0 bases and at J to 8 bases, leaving 7 bases not matched to a gene. There are 15 residues in the CDR3. Germline CDR1 and CDR2: MNHEY and SVGEGT. The CDR3 sequence: CASSYSQQGFYEQFF. CDR3 DNA sequence: TGTGCCAGCAGTTACTCGCAACAGGGGTTCTATGAGCAGTTCTTC.

As for this clonotype: This may arise from a read error, as a much more abundant clone is one base away. The CDR3 spells CASSYGGLYEQYV. The CDR3 region has the DNA TGTGCCAGCAGCTATGGGGGCCTCTACGAGCAGTACGTC. V and J are TRBV27 and TRBJ2-7; D perhaps matches TRBD1 (6 bases). Trimming cost V 6 bases and J 3 bases, with 12 bases left between them. The CDR3 runs to 13 residues. CDR1 and CDR2 (germline): MNHEY, SMNVEV (reference sequence).

This chain connects TRBV7-6 to TRBJ2-1, with 16 bases identical to TRBD2. Germline CDR1 reads SGHVS; CDR2 reads FNYEAQ. The trim removed 7 bases at V and 9 bases at J, leaving 9 bases unmatched. CDR3 length equals 16 residues. Here the CDR3 reads CASTERGTSGRAEQFF. As DNA, the CDR3 is TGTGCCAGCACGGAAAGGGGGACTAGCGGGAGGGCTGAGCAGTTCTTC.

This rearrangement joins TRBV24-1 to TRBJ2-1; 8 nucleotides line up with TRBD2. The J segment lost 6 bases and the V segment lost 4 bases, leaving 7 bases of the junction unmatched. This CDR3 is built from 15 residues. Germline lookup yields CDR1 KGHDR and CDR2 SFDVKD. As DNA, the CDR3 is TGTGCCACCAGTGACCCCCGGGGGGGACTCAATGAGCAGTTCTTC. It specifies CATSDPRGGLNEQFF.

This clonotype was recorded a few times. This chain connects TRBV19 to TRBJ2-2; tentatively, D is TRBD1 (6 bases). This CDR3 region has 15 residues. The germline gives CDR1 LNHDA, CDR2 SQIVND (reference sequence). Between the trimmed V and J ends, which lost 3 bases and 1 base, there was a span of 9 bases. CDR3 loop: CASSILTGNTGELFF. The CDR3 DNA is TGTGCCAGTAGTATCTTGACAGGGAACACCGGGGAGCTGTTTTTT.

The chain has TRBV14 and TRBJ2-1; 7 bases are shared with TRBD1. The trim removed 4 bases at V and 8 bases at J, leaving 11 bases unmatched. This CDR3 is 15 amino acids long. Germline V gene data show CDR1 as SGHDN and CDR2 as FVKESK. Here the CDR3 DNA reads TGTGCCAGCAGCCCAGACAGGGTAGTGTTGGATGAGCAGTTCTTC. Translated, it gives CASSPDRVVLDEQFF.

With regard to this clonotype: A much more abundant neighbour one base away suggests this may be a read error. J is TRBJ1-2 and V is TRBV30; D not certain. The CDR3 sequence is 14 residues long. Germline lookup yields CDR1 GTSNPN and CDR2 SVGIG (reference sequence). Deletions cut 3 bases from V and 0 bases from J, with 11 bases between. The CDR3 region is CAWSADGPNYGYTF. CDR3 DNA sequence: TGTGCCTGGAGCGCCGACGGTCCTAACTATGGCTACACCTTC. Complete variable domain (other parts from reference TRBV30 and TRBJ1-2): SQTIHQWPATLVQPVGSPLSLECTVEGTSNPNLYWYRQAAGRGLQLLFYSVGIGQISSEVPQNLSASRPQDRQFILSSKKLLLSDSGFYLCAWSADGPNYGYTFGSGTRLTVV.

The chain joins TRBV18 to TRBJ1-5, with D maybe TRBD1 (5 bases). The germline CDR1 and CDR2 sequences are KGHSH and LQKENI. The CDR3 length is 15 residues. V was trimmed by 1 base and J by 2 bases, leaving 9 bases between them. The CDR3: CASSPLGRGNQPQHF. CDR3 in DNA: TGTGCCAGCTCACCACTCGGCAGGGGCAATCAGCCCCAGCATTTT.

This clonotype was counted between two and nine times. The rearrangement joins TRBV6-5 to TRBJ1-3; D uncertain. The CDR3 runs 16 residues. V lost 2 bases to trimming and J lost 1 base, with 12 bases between them. Germline V CDR1 and CDR2: MNHEY, SVGAGI. This CDR3 is CASSYDAVLSGNTIYF. The CDR3 DNA is TGTGCCAGCAGTTACGATGCAGTTCTTTCTGGAAACACCATATATTTT.

This clonotype was seen more than once but under ten times. The V call is TRBV6-5, the J call TRBJ1-1; no reliable D call. Germline assignment: CDR1 MNHEY and CDR2 SVGAGI. Trimming cost V 2 bases and J 0 bases, with 7 bases left between them. This CDR3 spans 14 amino acids. The CDR3: CASSYRSMNTEAFF. The CDR3 nucleotides read TGTGCCAGCAGTTACCGGAGCATGAACACTGAAGCTTTCTTT.

This clonotype was seen only once. This may come from a read error, since a much larger clone is one base off. The CDR3 loop reads CATSNYMGGNEQFF. In DNA, the CDR3 is TGTGCCACCAGCAACTACATGGGAGGGAATGAGCAGTTCTTC. The chain combines TRBV15 with TRBJ2-1; 7 bases line up with TRBD2. The CDR3 covers 14 residues. V shed 4 bases, J shed 7 bases, and the junction held 7 bases outside the gene matches. Per germline, CDR1 LNHNV and CDR2 YYDKDF (reference sequence).

On this clonotype itself: The junction departs from the called germline gene at one end, perhaps through a read error. This chain connects TRBV5-6 to TRBJ2-2; D perhaps matches TRBD1 (6 bases). Germline loops: CDR1 SGHDT, CDR2 YYEEEE. The CDR3 spans 16 residues. CDR3: CASSLLFQGQSGELFF. The CDR3 DNA follows: TGCGCCAGCAGCTTGTTGTTCCAGGGACAATCCGGGGAGCTGTTTTTT.

The rearrangement links TRBV12-3 or TRBV12-4 to TRBJ2-5; 7 nucleotides align to TRBD1. This CDR3 has 14 residues. V lost 5 bases to trimming and J lost 3 bases; unmatched junction nucleotides: 6. CDR3 nucleotides: TGTGCCAGCAGTGCCGGGACAGAAGAAGAGACCCAGTACTTC. Translated: CASSAGTEEETQYF.

J is TRBJ2-7 and V is TRBV20-1, with 12 bases lining up with TRBD1. Germline assignment: CDR1 DFQATT and CDR2 SNEGSKA (reference sequence). Trimming cost V 3 bases and J 9 bases; bases outside gene matches: 18. This CDR3 region has 17 residues. CDR3 loop: CSARGGQGALAVPGQYV. In DNA form, the CDR3 reads TGCAGTGCTAGGGGGGGACAGGGGGCCCTAGCGGTTCCGGGGCAGTACGTC.

The chain combines TRBV7-2 with TRBJ2-5, with no clear D. Trimming cost V 3 bases and J 1 base, with 9 bases left between them. The CDR3 is 14 amino acids. Germline loops: CDR1 SGHTA, CDR2 FQGNSA. The CDR3 here is CASSFRRPQETQYF. The CDR3 DNA reads TGTGCCAGCAGCTTTAGAAGGCCCCAAGAGACCCAGTACTTC. Combining the CDR3 with reference TRBV7-2 and TRBJ2-5 gives the whole variable domain GAGVSQSPSNKVTEKGKDVELRCDPISGHTALYWYRQSLGQGLEFLIYFQGNSAPDKSGLPSDRFSAERTGGSVSTLTIQRTQQEDSAVYLCASSFRRPQETQYFGPGTRLLVL.

This chain uses TRBV7-9 with TRBJ1-3, with TRBD1 matching 7 bases. Germline V lookup: CDR1 SEHNR, CDR2 FQNEAQ (reference sequence). This CDR3 contains 19 residues. J was trimmed by 0 bases and V by 5 bases; bases with no gene match: 16. For the CDR3, the DNA is TGTGCCAGCAGCCCGCGAGGGACAGCCCGGACCAGCTCTGGAAACACCATATATTTT. This codes for CASSPRGTARTSSGNTIYF.

This clonotype counts as medium-sized. The rearrangement joins TRBV19 to TRBJ1-3; D unclear. V lost 5 bases to trimming and J lost 4 bases, with 15 bases between them. Germline assignment: CDR1 LNHDA and CDR2 SQIVND (reference sequence). This CDR3 spans 15 amino acids. The CDR3 sequence is CASSGGLRTGNTIYF. The CDR3 DNA sequence: TGTGCCAGTAGTGGAGGGCTGAGGACGGGAAACACCATATATTTT.

V usage is TRBV27 and J usage is TRBJ2-5; weak D call: TRBD2 (6 bases). Looked up from germline, CDR1 is MNHEY and CDR2 is SMNVEV (reference sequence). CDR3 length: 14 residues. Trimming left V 5 bases short and J 2 bases short, with 12 bases between. The CDR3 region has the DNA TGTGCCAGCAGTACCCGGGACTCACAAGAGACCCAGTACTTC. Protein sequence: CASSTRDSQETQYF.

This CDR3 reads CASSLAPSGSSYNEQFF. In DNA form, the CDR3 reads TGCGCCAGCAGCTTGGCACCTAGCGGTAGCTCCTACAATGAGCAGTTCTTC. The chain is built from TRBV5-1 and TRBJ2-1; 7 positions match TRBD2. The V gene end was trimmed by 0 bases and the J gene end by 0 bases; junction bases not matched to a gene: 6. CDR1 and CDR2 from the germline V gene are SGHRS and YFSETQ. The length of the CDR3 is 17 residues.

The gene calls are TRBV5-1 and TRBJ2-5; 7 nucleotides agree with TRBD1. The CDR3 runs to 15 residues. The V and J ends lost 0 bases and 2 bases, in that order; junction bases with no gene match: 4. Germline lookup yields CDR1 SGHRS and CDR2 YFSETQ. In DNA form, the CDR3 reads TGCGCCAGCAGCTTGGTTCCAGGGGGTCAAGAGACCCAGTACTTC. Translated, it gives CASSLVPGGQETQYF.

This clonotype was observed once. The V gene is TRBV12-3 or TRBV12-4, the J gene TRBJ1-1; 9 bases are shared with TRBD1. This CDR3 spans 14 amino acids. With 6 bases clipped from V and 2 bases from J, the junction kept 4 bases outside the gene matches. The CDR3 reads CASSYRGRNTEAFF. Here the CDR3 DNA reads TGTGCCAGCAGCTACAGGGGGCGCAACACTGAAGCTTTCTTT.